This T cell receptor (beta chain) was obtained from a study of T cells after yellow fever vaccination. Whole-study findings and limits: Reappearing after the booster were most of the clones from primary vaccination (less than 97% CD4, 85% to 90% CD8). The CD4 and CD8 compartments had a small share of their clonotypes in common. Contaminants from the bulk population, in the form of abundant clonotypes, could be found in FACS-sorted repertoires.

This clonotype was counted a few times. The antigen remains unidentified. Trimming took 6 bases from V and 8 from J, leaving 20 bases between them. The CDR3 runs 15 residues. Making TCR cDNA involved 5'RACE template switching, which added UMIs and a universal primer site. TCRdb processed the 5' RACE reads anew with MiXCR; each CDR3 protein has one entry. Of 620,000 or so distinct CDR3 sequences in the sample, 12% are singletons; the top ten hold just under 15%. Sequences were derived from PBMCs, sampled on the day of the yellow fever booster vaccination. The chain has TRBV12-3 or TRBV12-4 and TRBJ2-1; tentatively, D is TRBD1 or TRBD2 (6 bases each). The TCR sequence derives from a man aged 30 to 45 who received the YFV17D yellow fever vaccine. The DNA of the CDR3 is TGTGCCAGCAGCCGCGAAGGGGGGTCGGAATATGAGCAGTTCTTC. Encoded protein: CASSREGGSEYEQFF.